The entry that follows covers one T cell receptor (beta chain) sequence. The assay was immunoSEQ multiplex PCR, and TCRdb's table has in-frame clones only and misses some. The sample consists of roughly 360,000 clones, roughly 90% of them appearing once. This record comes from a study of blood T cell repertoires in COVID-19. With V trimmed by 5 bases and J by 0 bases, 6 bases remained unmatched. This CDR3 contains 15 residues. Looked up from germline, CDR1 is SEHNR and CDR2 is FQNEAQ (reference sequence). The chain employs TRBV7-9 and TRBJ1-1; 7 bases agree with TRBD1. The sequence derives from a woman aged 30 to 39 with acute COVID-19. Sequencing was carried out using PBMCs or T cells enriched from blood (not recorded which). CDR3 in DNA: TGTGCCAGCAGCCCCCGACAGGGCTTGAACACTGAAGCTTTCTTT. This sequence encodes CASSPRQGLNTEAFF.